Sample share makes the clone carrying this TCR beta chain medium-sized. The CDR3 has 16 amino acids. Trimming took 8 bases from V and 0 from J; bases not matched to a gene: 11. Germline V gene data show CDR1 as LNHDA and CDR2 as SQIVND (reference sequence). Original methodology: Reference gene primer amplification gave estimated nucleated cell counts. The method was immunoSEQ multiplex PCR; TCRdb's version includes in-frame clones alone and lacks a portion of them. The DNA was the basis for D and trimming; V, J and clone size are from that table. The table lists about 59,000 clones, 91% of them singletons. This entry comes from a study of blood T cell repertoires in COVID-19. Across the study: The United States, Italy and Spain provided the acute and convalescent COVID-19 samples. From T cells, B-cell-depleted T cells, or PBMCs came the material, which was cDNA or gDNA.

The chain employs TRBV19 and TRBJ2-7, with 9 bases fitting TRBD2. Sequenced: peripheral blood. This clonotype was sampled from a human donor in a cohort sampled during active COVID-19. CDR3 DNA sequence: TGTGCCAGTTTATTGCCGAGCGGGAGGCCCTCCTACGAGCAGTACTTC. It is translated as CASLLPSGRPSYEQYF.